This TCR beta chain was recorded in a study of T cell repertoires in cytomegalovirus infection. Study-wide background: Public signatures in TCR beta pointed to CMV infection and matching HLA type. Study-level findings and limits: Cumulative frequency of public TCR beta families picked out carriers of CMV plus the relevant HLA.

MiXCR was run by TCRdb on the reads, yielding one entry per CDR3 protein. The table lists more than 75,000 distinct CDR3 sequences, 3.7% of them singletons. Germline lookup yields CDR1 SGHTA and CDR2 FQGNSA. This CDR3 region has 15 residues. Losses at the gene ends were 5 bases for V and 4 bases for J; bases not matched to a gene: 8. This clonotype was recorded at least ten times. Its antigen is not identified. The receptor was isolated from a human donor in good health (CMV status not recorded). Some clones in this sample may be carry-over from other donors' samples. Sequenced sample: PBMCs. The V gene is TRBV7-2, the J gene TRBJ2-3; 8 bases map to TRBD2. Here the CDR3 reads CASSPLTSAADTQYF. In DNA, the CDR3 is TGTGCCAGCAGCCCCCTGACTAGCGCCGCAGATACGCAGTATTTT.